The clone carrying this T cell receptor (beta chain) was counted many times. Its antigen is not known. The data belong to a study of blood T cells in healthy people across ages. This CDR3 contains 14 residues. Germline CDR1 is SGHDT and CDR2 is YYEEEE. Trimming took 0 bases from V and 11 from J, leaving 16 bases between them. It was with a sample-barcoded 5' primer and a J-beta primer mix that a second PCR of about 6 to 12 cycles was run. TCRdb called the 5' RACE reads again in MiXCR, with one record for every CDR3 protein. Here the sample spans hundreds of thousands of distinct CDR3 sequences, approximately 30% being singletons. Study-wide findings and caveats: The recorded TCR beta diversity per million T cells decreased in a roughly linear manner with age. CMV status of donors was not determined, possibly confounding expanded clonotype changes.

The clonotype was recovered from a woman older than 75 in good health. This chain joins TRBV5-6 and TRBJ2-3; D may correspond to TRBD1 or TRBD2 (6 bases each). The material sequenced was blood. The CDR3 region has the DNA TGTGCCAGCAGCTTGGTTTCGGGGGCGGTTTTGCAGTATTTT. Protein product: CASSLVSGAVLQYF.